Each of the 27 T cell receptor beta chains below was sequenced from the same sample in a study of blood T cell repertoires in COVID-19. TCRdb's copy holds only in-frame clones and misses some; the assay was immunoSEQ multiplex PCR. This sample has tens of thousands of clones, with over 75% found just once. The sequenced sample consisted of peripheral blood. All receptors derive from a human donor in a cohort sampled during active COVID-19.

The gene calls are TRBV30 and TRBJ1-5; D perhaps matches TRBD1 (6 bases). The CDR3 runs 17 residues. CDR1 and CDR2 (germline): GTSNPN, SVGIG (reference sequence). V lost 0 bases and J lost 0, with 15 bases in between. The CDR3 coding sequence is TGTGCCTGGAGTGTATTTCGGACAGACGATAGCAATCAGCCCCAGCATTTT. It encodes CAWSVFRTDDSNQPQHF.

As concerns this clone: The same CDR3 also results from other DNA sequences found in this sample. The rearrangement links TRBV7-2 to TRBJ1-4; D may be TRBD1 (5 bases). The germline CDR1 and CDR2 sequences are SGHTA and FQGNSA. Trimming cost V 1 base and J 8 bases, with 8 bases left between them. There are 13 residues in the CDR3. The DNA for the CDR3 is TGTGCCAGCAGCTTAGTGGGGGGGGAAAAACTGTTTTTT. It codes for CASSLVGGEKLFF.

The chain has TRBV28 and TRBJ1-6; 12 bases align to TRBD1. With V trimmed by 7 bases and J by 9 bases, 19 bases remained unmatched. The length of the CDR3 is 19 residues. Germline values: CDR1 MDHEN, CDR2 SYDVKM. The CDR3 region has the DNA TGTGCCAGCACCCCGTGGCGTGGGACAGGGGGCGTTTATGGTTCACCCCTCCACTTT. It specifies CASTPWRGTGGVYGSPLHF.

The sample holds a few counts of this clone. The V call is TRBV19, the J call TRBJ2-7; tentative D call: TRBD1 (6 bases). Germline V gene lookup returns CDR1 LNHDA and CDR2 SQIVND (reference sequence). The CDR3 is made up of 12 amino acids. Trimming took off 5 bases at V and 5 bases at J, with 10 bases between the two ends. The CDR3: CASSDRNDEQYF. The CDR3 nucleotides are TGTGCCAGTAGTGACAGGAACGACGAGCAGTACTTC.

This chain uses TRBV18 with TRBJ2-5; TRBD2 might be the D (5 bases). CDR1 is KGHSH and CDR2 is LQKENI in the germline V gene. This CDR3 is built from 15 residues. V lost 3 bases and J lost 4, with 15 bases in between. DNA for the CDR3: TGTGCCAGCTCACCTAGGACGGGAATGGGAGAGACCCAGTACTTC. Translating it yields CASSPRTGMGETQYF.

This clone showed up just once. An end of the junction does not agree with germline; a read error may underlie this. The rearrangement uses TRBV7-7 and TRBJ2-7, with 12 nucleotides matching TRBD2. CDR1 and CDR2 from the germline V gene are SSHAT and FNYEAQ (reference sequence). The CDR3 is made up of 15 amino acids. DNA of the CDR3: TGTGCTAGCAGTCCCGGACTAGCGGGGACCTACGAGCAGTACTTC. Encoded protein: CASSPGLAGTYEQYF.

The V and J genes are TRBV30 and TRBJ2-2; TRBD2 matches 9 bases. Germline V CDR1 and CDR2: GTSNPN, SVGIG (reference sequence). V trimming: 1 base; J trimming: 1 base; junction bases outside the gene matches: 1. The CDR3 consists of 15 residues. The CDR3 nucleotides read TGTGCCTGGAGTGGTAGCGGGGGGAACACCGGGGAGCTGTTTTTT. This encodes CAWSGSGGNTGELFF.

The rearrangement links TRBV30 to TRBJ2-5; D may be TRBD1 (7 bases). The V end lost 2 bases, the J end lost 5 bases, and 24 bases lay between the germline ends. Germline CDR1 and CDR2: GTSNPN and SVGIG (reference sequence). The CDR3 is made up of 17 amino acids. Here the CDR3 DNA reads TGTGCCTGGAGTCCTAGCGACAGGGTGGAATCACAGGAGACCCAGTACTTC. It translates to CAWSPSDRVESQETQYF.

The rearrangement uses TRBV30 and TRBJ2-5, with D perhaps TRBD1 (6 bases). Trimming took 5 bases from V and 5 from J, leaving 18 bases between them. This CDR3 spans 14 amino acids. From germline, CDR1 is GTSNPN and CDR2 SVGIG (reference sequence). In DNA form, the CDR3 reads TGTGCCTGGCACCAGGGGCGCCGAGGGGAGACCCAGTACTTC. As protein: CAWHQGRRGETQYF.

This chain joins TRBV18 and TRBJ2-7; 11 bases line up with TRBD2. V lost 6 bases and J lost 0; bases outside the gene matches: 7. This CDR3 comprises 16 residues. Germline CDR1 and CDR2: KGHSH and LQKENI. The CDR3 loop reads CASSGTSGISSYEQYF. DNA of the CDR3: TGTGCCAGCTCTGGGACTAGCGGCATAAGCTCCTACGAGCAGTACTTC.

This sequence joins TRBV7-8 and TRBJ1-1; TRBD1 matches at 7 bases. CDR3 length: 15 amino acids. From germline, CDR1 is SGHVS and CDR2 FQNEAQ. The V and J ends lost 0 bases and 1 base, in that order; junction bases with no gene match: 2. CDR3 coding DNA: TGTGCCAGCAGCTTAGCAACAGGGGCGAACACTGAAGCTTTCTTT. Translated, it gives CASSLATGANTEAFF.

CDR3 DNA: TGTGCCAGCTCACCACCGGCGCGTCAGGGGAAGACTGAAGCTTTCTTT. It specifies CASSPPARQGKTEAFF. The chain links TRBV18 to TRBJ1-1; a weak D match, TRBD1 (6 bases). The CDR3 has 16 amino acids. The germline V and J ends were trimmed by 0 bases and 5 bases, with 16 bases remaining between them. CDR1 is KGHSH and CDR2 is LQKENI in the germline V gene.

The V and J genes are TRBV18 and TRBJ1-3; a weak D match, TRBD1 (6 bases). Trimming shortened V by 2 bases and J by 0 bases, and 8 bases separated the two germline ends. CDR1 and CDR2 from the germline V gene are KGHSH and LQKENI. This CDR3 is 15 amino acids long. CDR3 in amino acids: CASSPGGPSGNTIYF. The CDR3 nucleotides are TGTGCCAGCTCACCAGGGGGCCCCTCTGGAAACACCATATATTTT.

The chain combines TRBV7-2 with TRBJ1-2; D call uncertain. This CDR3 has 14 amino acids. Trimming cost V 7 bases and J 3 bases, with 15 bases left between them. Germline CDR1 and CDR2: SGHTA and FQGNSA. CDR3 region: CASTSGSRDYGYTF. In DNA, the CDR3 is TGTGCCAGCACCTCGGGTTCCCGTGACTATGGCTACACCTTC.

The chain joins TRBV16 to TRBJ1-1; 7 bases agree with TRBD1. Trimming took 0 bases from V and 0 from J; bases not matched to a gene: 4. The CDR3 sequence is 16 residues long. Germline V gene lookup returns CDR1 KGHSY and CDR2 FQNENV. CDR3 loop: CASSQSQGIMNTEAFF. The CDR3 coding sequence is TGTGCCAGCAGCCAATCACAGGGGATTATGAACACTGAAGCTTTCTTT.

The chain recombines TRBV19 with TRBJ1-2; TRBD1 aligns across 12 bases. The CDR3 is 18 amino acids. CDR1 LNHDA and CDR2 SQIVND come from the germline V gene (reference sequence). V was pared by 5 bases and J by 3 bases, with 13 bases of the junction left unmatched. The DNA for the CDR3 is TGTGCCAGTAGTCCCCGGACCGGGACAGGGGGCTATCACTATGGCTACACCTTC. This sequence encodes CASSPRTGTGGYHYGYTF. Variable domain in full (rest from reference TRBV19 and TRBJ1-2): DGGITQSPKYLFRKEGQNVTLSCEQNLNHDAMYWYRQDPGQGLRLIYYSQIVNDFQKGDIAEGYSVSREKKESFPLTVTSAQKNPTAFYLCASSPRTGTGGYHYGYTFGSGTRLTVV.

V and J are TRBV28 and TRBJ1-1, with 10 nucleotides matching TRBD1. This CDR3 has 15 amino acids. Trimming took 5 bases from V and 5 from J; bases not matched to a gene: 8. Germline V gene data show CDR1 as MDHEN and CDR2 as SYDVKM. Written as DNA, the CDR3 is TGTGCCAGCAGTCCGGGGACAGGGGTGGGTACTGAAGCTTTCTTT. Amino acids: CASSPGTGVGTEAFF. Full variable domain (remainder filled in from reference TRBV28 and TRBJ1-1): DVKVTQSSRYLVKRTGEKVFLECVQDMDHENMFWYRQDPGLGLRLIYFSYDVKMKEKGDIPEGYSVSREKKERFSLILESASTNQTSMYLCASSPGTGVGTEAFFGQGTRLTVV.

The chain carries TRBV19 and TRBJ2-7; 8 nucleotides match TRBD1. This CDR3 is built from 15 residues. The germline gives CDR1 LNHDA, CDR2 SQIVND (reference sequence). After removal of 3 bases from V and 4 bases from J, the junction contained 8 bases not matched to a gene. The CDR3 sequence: CASSMLGTGLYEQYF. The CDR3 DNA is TGTGCCAGTAGTATGTTAGGGACAGGATTATACGAGCAGTACTTC.

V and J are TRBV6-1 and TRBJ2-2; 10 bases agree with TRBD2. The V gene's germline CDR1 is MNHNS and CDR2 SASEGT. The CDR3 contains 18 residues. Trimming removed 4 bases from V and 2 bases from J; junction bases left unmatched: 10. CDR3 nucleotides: TGTGCCAGCAGTGGCTTTAGCGGGGGGATCGCTAACACCGGGGAGCTGTTTTTT. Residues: CASSGFSGGIANTGELFF.

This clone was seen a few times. The CDR3 protein is CASSATGVNEQYF. CDR3 nucleotides: TGCGCCAGCAGTGCGACAGGGGTCAACGAGCAGTACTTC. This chain joins TRBV10-1 and TRBJ2-7; 8 positions match TRBD1. This CDR3 is 13 amino acids long. Looked up from germline, CDR1 is WNHNN and CDR2 is SYGVQD (reference sequence). V gave up 4 bases and J gave up 5 bases; unmatched junction bases: 4.

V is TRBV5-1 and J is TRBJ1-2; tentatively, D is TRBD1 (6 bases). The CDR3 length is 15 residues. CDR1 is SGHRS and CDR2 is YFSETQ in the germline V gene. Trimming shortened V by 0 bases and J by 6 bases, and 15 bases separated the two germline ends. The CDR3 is CASSLAGTKGDGYTF. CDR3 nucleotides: TGCGCCAGCAGCTTGGCCGGGACAAAGGGCGATGGCTACACCTTC.

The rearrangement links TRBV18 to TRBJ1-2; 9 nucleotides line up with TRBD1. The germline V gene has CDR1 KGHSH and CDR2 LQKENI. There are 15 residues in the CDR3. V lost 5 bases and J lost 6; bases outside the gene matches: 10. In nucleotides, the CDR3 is TGTGCCAGCTCATCGATCGACAGGGGGACGGATGGCTACACCTTC. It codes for CASSSIDRGTDGYTF.

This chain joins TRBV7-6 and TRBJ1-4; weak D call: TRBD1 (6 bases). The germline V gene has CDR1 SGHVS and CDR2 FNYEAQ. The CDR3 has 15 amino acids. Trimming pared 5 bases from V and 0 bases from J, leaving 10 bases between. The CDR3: CASSPDRPTNEKLFF. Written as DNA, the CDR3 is TGTGCCAGCAGCCCAGACAGGCCAACTAATGAAAAACTGTTTTTT. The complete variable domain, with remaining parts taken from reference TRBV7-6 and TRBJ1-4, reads GAGVSQSPRYKVTKRGQDVALRCDPISGHVSLYWYRQALGQGPEFLTYFNYEAQQDKSGLPNDRFSAERPEGSISTLTIQRTEQRDSAMYRCASSPDRPTNEKLFFGSGTQLSVL.

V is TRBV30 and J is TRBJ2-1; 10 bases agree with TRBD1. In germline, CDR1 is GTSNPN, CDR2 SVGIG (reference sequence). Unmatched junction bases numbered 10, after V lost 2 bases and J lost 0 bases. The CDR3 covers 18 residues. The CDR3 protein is CAWSSRDRGLPSYNEQFF. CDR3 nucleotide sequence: TGTGCCTGGAGTAGTAGGGACAGGGGCCTCCCCTCCTACAATGAGCAGTTCTTC.

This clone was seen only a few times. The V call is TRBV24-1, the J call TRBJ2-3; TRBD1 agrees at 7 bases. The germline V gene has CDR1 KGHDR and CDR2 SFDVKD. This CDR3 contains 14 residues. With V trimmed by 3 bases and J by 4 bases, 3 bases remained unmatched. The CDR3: CATSDTQGADTQYF. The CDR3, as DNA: TGTGCCACCAGTGATACGCAGGGGGCAGATACGCAGTATTTT.

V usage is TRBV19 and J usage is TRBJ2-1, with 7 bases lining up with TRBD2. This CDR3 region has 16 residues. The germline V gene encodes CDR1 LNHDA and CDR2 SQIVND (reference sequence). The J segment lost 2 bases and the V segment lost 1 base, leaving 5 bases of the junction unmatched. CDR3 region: CASSIATSAAYNEQFF. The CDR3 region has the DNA TGTGCCAGTAGTATAGCCACTAGCGCAGCCTACAATGAGCAGTTCTTC.

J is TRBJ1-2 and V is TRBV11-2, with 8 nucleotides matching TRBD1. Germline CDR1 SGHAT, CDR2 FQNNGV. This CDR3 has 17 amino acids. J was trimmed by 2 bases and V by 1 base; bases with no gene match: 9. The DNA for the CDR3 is TGTGCCAGCAGCTTAGTCTCGGACAGGGCACAAAACTATGGCTACACCTTC. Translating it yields CASSLVSDRAQNYGYTF.